These T cell receptor beta chains were read from a single sample in a study of hypomethylating agent response in myelodysplastic syndrome. Some clones are missing from TCRdb's copy, which holds only in-frame ones; the method was immunoSEQ multiplex PCR. This table has 4,700 or so clones, roughly 77% appearing once. The input for sequencing was bone marrow, taken before or after starting hypomethylating agent treatment for myelodysplastic syndrome (not recorded which). The receptors were gathered from a human donor with myelodysplastic syndrome. Each CDR3 is given without its conserved first and last residue. For some rows the clone size is stated as once, few or many, or as a class when expanded; others skip it.

-,TRBV27,TRBJ2-3,ASSLLSSGGALYTQY
-,TRBV10-3,TRBJ2-1,AISDGDRSHEQF
-,TRBV4-1,TRBJ2-1,ASSQVGLVDEQF
-,TRBV10-3,TRBJ2-7,AISETTSYEQY
-,TRBV14,TRBJ2-5,ASSQGARSETQY
-,TRBV11-2,TRBJ2-7,ASSSTGSSYEQY
once,TRBV5-4,TRBJ1-1,ASSGDSATEAF
-,TRBV4-1,TRBJ1-5,ASSQDRNQPQH
few,TRBV28,TRBJ1-5,ASSGQAYNQPQH
-,TRBV5-1,TRBJ1-5,ASSLGPNSNQPQH
few,TRBV2,TRBJ2-3,ARGTTGFYTDTQY
-,TRBV5-1,TRBJ2-5,ASRDSKETQY
once,TRBV28,TRBJ2-1,ASSLAGRGLYNEQF
-,TRBV27,TRBJ1-3,ASSTGISGNTIY
-,TRBV18,TRBJ1-4,ASSSTLGRGEKLF
-,TRBV7-9,TRBJ2-5,ASSLGGSGGQETQY
-,TRBV7-9,TRBJ2-1,ASSHNGNEQF
-,TRBV7-2,TRBJ2-7,ASSLAGQGAFYEQY
-,TRBV6-6,TRBJ2-7,ASSRGREQY
-,TRBV5-4,TRBJ1-1,ASSLAGTENTEAF
-,TRBV7-2,TRBJ1-5,ASSKGSNQPQH
-,TRBV28,TRBJ1-2,ASSLRQGLLYGYT
-,TRBV2,TRBJ2-7,ASSEWTGSYEQY
-,TRBV5-4,TRBJ2-2,ASSFYPGSNTGELF
-,TRBV5-1,TRBJ1-1,ASSSRTIADEAF
-,TRBV27,TRBJ1-2,ASKDGTGLYGYT
-,TRBV19,TRBJ1-2,ATRQGSYYGYT
-,TRBV4-2,TRBJ2-3,ASSQDPGGGTDTQY
-,TRBV4-1,TRBJ1-2,ASSQDLGSEGRGYT
-,TRBV4-1,TRBJ1-6,ASSQGGPNSPLH
-,TRBV4-3,TRBJ2-1,ASSQGTGARNEQF
-,TRBV10-2,TRBJ2-3,ASRRWGQGITDTQY
-,TRBV28,TRBJ2-1,ASLGQTYNEQF
-,TRBV18,TRBJ2-7,ASSPRNHEQY
-,TRBV11-2,TRBJ1-1,ASSFQRSDTEAF
-,TRBV6-6,TRBJ1-5,ASSTITGLNQPQH
-,TRBV11-2,TRBJ1-1,ASSLERGGLTEAF
-,TRBV5-1,TRBJ2-7,ASSLVSHEQY
-,TRBV14,TRBJ1-1,ASGSEGRAF
-,TRBV10-3,TRBJ1-4,AISDKGKGNEKLF
-,TRBV11-2,TRBJ1-6,ASSLTSGTETAYNSPLH
-,TRBV2,TRBJ2-7,ASVTGLSYEQY
few,TRBV11-2,TRBJ1-2,ASSSIPNYGYT
few,TRBV6-5,TRBJ2-7,ASSWLAGEEQY
-,TRBV18,TRBJ1-1,ASSPGGGVDTEAF
-,TRBV2,TRBJ1-1,ASNTGQGRAVAF
-,TRBV2,TRBJ2-2,ASREGTVNTGELF
-,TRBV5-1,TRBJ1-1,ASSLRAMNTEAF
-,TRBV5-1,TRBJ2-7,ASSPDSSYEQY
-,TRBV9,TRBJ2-1,ASSVADGVGNEQF
-,TRBV28,TRBJ1-6,ASSFGGTEYSPLH
once,TRBV4-3,TRBJ2-7,ASGQQTGLTYEQY
-,TRBV5-6,TRBJ2-2,ASSLLSGTGELF